The rows below give T cell receptor beta chains drawn from one sample of a study of T cells after somatic rescue of genetic block. Libraries were prepared by immunoSEQ multiplex PCR; TCRdb keeps only in-frame clonotypes and omits some of them. The sample lists around 67,000 clones; 92% were seen once. Sequenced material: peripheral blood mononuclear cells (PBMCs). The source of these receptors is a man in his forties or fifties. The CDR3 runs from the conserved cysteine through the conserved F or W. Each record gives: clone size, J gene, D gene, V gene, CDR3 protein, CDR3 DNA. A D gene is named only where the DNA matches it firmly. Size tells how often a clone was seen (once, few, many) or the class of an expanded clone, and some rows leave it out.

>-|TRBJ2-5|TRBD1|TRBV4-1
CASSQAPDRAQETQYF
TGCGCCAGCAGCCAAGCCCCTGACAGGGCCCAAGAGACCCAGTACTTC
>-|TRBJ1-1|-|TRBV5-4
CASRHWTENTEAFF
TGTGCCAGCAGGCACTGGACGGAGAACACTGAAGCTTTCTTT
>-|TRBJ1-5|TRBD1|TRBV30
CAWTGDRGGQPQHF
TGTGCCTGGACGGGGGACAGGGGAGGACAGCCCCAGCATTTT
>-|TRBJ2-2|-|TRBV5-1
CASSLAVNGGELFF
TGCGCCAGCAGCTTGGCCGTGAACGGCGGGGAGCTGTTTTTT
>-|TRBJ2-6|TRBD1|TRBV27
CANTRTGGSNVLTF
TGTGCCAATACCCGGACAGGGGGATCCAACGTCCTGACTTTC
>-|TRBJ1-4|-|TRBV19
CASSIDRPYEKLFF
TGTGCCAGTAGTATCGACAGACCATATGAAAAACTGTTTTTT
>-|TRBJ1-1|TRBD1|TRBV30
CAWSAPPTGTNTEAFF
TGTGCCTGGAGTGCCCCGCCGACAGGGACGAACACTGAAGCTTTCTTT
>once|TRBJ2-1|TRBD2|TRBV14
CASSPIYYSGGRYNEQFF
TGTGCCAGCAGCCCGATTTACTATAGCGGGGGACGATACAATGAGCAGTTCTTC
>-|TRBJ1-5|-|TRBV19
CASSWQGIGSNQPQHF
TGTGCCAGTAGTTGGCAGGGGATAGGGAGCAATCAGCCCCAGCATTTT
>-|TRBJ2-7|-|TRBV25-1
CASSEYLGTYEQYF
TGTGCCAGCAGTGAATATCTGGGGACCTACGAGCAGTACTTC
>-|TRBJ1-5|TRBD1|TRBV7-8
CASSLELQGAGQPQHF
TGTGCCAGCAGCTTAGAGTTACAGGGGGCAGGTCAGCCCCAGCATTTT
>-|TRBJ1-2|-|TRBV2
CASKENYGYTF
TGTGCCAGCAAAGAAAACTATGGCTACACCTTC
>-|TRBJ2-1|TRBD2|TRBV18
CASPGTSGRSSYNEQFF
TGTGCCAGCCCCGGGACTAGCGGGAGGAGCTCCTACAATGAGCAGTTCTTC
>once|TRBJ2-2|-|TRBV19
CASQLGGANTGELFF
TGTGCCAGCCAACTAGGAGGGGCGAACACCGGGGAGCTGTTTTTT
>-|TRBJ2-7|TRBD1|TRBV7-6
CASSLGTGQTYEQYF
TGTGCCAGCAGCTTAGGGACGGGACAGACCTACGAGCAGTACTTC
>-|TRBJ2-3|-|TRBV4-1
CASSQEENTDTQYF
TGCGCCAGCAGCCAAGAGGAGAACACAGATACGCAGTATTTT
>-|TRBJ1-5|-|TRBV19
CASSEGSRNQPQHF
TGTGCCAGTAGCGAGGGGAGCCGGAATCAGCCCCAGCATTTT
>once|TRBJ2-1|TRBD2|TRBV18
CASSPEGGGRGSYNEQFF
TGTGCCAGCTCACCAGAAGGCGGGGGGCGAGGGTCCTACAATGAGCAGTTCTTC
>-|TRBJ1-3|TRBD1|TRBV5-1
CASSPTTGSGNTIYF
TGCGCCAGCAGCCCTACGACAGGGTCCGGAAACACCATATATTTT
>-|TRBJ1-2|TRBD1|TRBV29-1
CSVYEQGRLRGYTF
TGCAGCGTCTACGAACAGGGGAGGTTGCGGGGCTACACCTTC
>-|TRBJ2-3|-|TRBV5-8
CASTPERDTQYF
TGTGCCAGCACCCCAGAACGGGATACGCAGTATTTT
>-|TRBJ2-5|-|TRBV18
CASSKLGQETQYF
TGTGCCAGCTCAAAACTAGGCCAAGAGACCCAGTACTTC
>-|TRBJ2-2|TRBD2|TRBV2
CASSDKTSGGDTGELFF
TGTGCCAGCAGTGATAAGACTAGCGGGGGAGACACCGGGGAGCTGTTTTTT
>-|TRBJ2-3|-|TRBV7-2
CASSSLGTAQYF
TGTGCCAGCAGCTCTCTCGGTACCGCGCAGTATTTT
>-|TRBJ2-1|TRBD1|TRBV11-3
CASSLVTGGYNEQFF
TGTGCCAGCAGCTTAGTTACAGGGGGTTACAATGAGCAGTTCTTC
>-|TRBJ1-1|TRBD1|TRBV28
CASSNTGVMNTEAFF
TGTGCCAGCAGTAACACAGGGGTCATGAACACTGAAGCTTTCTTT
>-|TRBJ2-3|TRBD2|TRBV4-3
CASSQGTSGEADTQYF
TGCGCCAGCAGCCAGGGGACTAGCGGGGAAGCAGATACGCAGTATTTT
>-|TRBJ2-5|TRBD2|TRBV19
CASSIGSGTYF
TGTGCCAGTAGTATTGGCAGCGGGACTTACTTC
>-|TRBJ1-5|TRBD1|TRBV6-5
CASSATGVGNQPQHF
TGTGCCAGCAGTGCGACAGGGGTAGGCAATCAGCCCCAGCATTTT
>-|TRBJ1-1|-|TRBV6-5
CASSYYRVFTEAFF
TGTGCCAGCAGTTATTACAGGGTTTTCACTGAAGCTTTCTTT
>-|TRBJ1-2|-|TRBV30
CAWSVPDRGLLNGYTF
TGTGCCTGGAGTGTTCCAGACCGTGGCCTTCTAAATGGCTACACCTTC
>-|TRBJ2-2|-|TRBV14
CASSPEGRELFF
TGTGCCAGCAGCCCCGAGGGTCGGGAGCTGTTTTTT
>-|TRBJ1-4|-|TRBV7-9
CASSLQGPGRRNEKLFF
TGTGCCAGCAGCCTCCAAGGACCGGGACGGCGAAATGAAAAACTGTTTTTT
>-|TRBJ1-2|-|TRBV6-1
CASSAGIAGARGYTF
TGTGCCAGCAGTGCCGGAATCGCGGGCGCGAGGGGCTACACCTTC
>-|TRBJ2-7|-|TRBV25-1
CASSVAGPPYEQYF
TGTGCCAGCAGTGTGGCCGGGCCCCCCTACGAGCAGTACTTC
>-|TRBJ1-2|-|TRBV21-1
CASSLNIQGGPVFRGYTF
TGTGCCAGCAGCTTGAACATACAGGGAGGACCTGTGTTTAGAGGCTACACCTTC
>-|TRBJ1-2|-|TRBV4-3
CASSPGWSSDYGYTF
TGCGCCAGCAGCCCCGGTTGGAGCAGTGACTATGGCTACACCTTC
>-|TRBJ2-7|TRBD2|TRBV6-5
CASSYGTSGETYEQYF
TGTGCCAGCAGCTACGGGACTAGCGGGGAGACCTACGAGCAGTACTTC
>-|TRBJ2-1|-|TRBV14
CASSQRGLNNEQFF
TGTGCCAGCAGCCAACGGGGCTTGAACAATGAGCAGTTCTTC
>once|TRBJ2-7|TRBD1|TRBV2
CASRPGQEPSYEQYF
TGTGCCAGCAGACCCGGACAGGAACCTTCCTACGAGCAGTACTTC
>-|TRBJ2-7|TRBD1|TRBV27
CASRKDRVGHEQYF
TGTGCCAGCAGAAAGGACAGGGTCGGCCACGAGCAGTACTTC
>once|TRBJ2-5|TRBD1|TRBV2
CASSLSRTGGETQYF
TGTGCCAGCAGTCTCTCGCGGACAGGGGGAGAGACCCAGTACTTC
>-|TRBJ1-6|TRBD1|TRBV2
CASKGTGNSPLHF
TGTGCCAGCAAAGGGACAGGGAATTCACCCCTCCACTTT
>-|TRBJ1-5|TRBD1|TRBV19
CASSPRPGTGSNQPQHF
TGTGCCAGTAGTCCGCGTCCCGGGACAGGGAGTAATCAGCCCCAGCATTTT
>-|TRBJ2-3|TRBD2|TRBV7-9
CAIQPPSGGTDTQYF
TGTGCCATCCAACCCCCTAGCGGGGGCACAGATACGCAGTATTTT
>once|TRBJ2-2|-|TRBV6-5
CASNKIQGNTGELFF
TGTGCCAGCAACAAAATACAGGGGAACACCGGGGAGCTGTTTTTT
>-|TRBJ2-1|-|TRBV5-1
CASSLFRVGDEQFF
TGCGCCAGCAGCTTATTCCGGGTCGGGGATGAGCAGTTCTTC
>-|TRBJ2-1|-|TRBV7-9
CASSLGRSNEQFF
TGTGCCAGCAGCTTAGGTCGCAGCAATGAGCAGTTCTTC
>-|TRBJ1-5|-|TRBV28
CASSLSDQPQHF
TGTGCCAGCAGTTTGTCGGATCAGCCCCAGCATTTT
>-|TRBJ2-4|TRBD2|TRBV6-5
CASSRGTSGNDIQYF
TGTGCCAGCAGCCGGGGGACTAGCGGGAATGACATTCAGTACTTC
>-|TRBJ1-5|TRBD1|TRBV7-2
CASSFAGGVQPQHF
TGTGCCAGCAGCTTCGCAGGGGGCGTTCAGCCCCAGCATTTT
>-|TRBJ2-5|-|TRBV18
CASSPRAEAWETQYF
TGTGCCAGCTCACCCCGGGCCGAGGCGTGGGAGACCCAGTACTTC
>-|TRBJ1-3|-|TRBV5-6
CASSIGTNTIYF
TGTGCCAGCAGCATAGGGACAAACACCATATATTTT
>-|TRBJ1-6|-|TRBV7-3
CASSLGGLGSPLHF
TGTGCCAGCAGCTTAGGGGGGCTCGGGTCACCCCTCCACTTT